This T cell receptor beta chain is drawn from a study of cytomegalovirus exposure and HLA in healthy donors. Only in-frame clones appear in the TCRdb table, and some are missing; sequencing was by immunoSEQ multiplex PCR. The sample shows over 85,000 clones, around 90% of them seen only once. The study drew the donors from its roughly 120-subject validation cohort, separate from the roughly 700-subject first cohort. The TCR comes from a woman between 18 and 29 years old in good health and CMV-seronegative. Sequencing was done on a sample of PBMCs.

The CDR3 bases are TGTGCCAGCAGCGTGATGGACAGGGGGTACAATGAGCAGTTCTTC. Amino acids: CASSVMDRGYNEQFF. The chain employs TRBV9 and TRBJ2-1, with 10 positions matching TRBD1. With 2 bases clipped from V and 4 bases from J, the junction kept 3 bases outside the gene matches. The germline CDR1 and CDR2 sequences are SGDLS and YYNGEE. This CDR3 spans 15 amino acids.